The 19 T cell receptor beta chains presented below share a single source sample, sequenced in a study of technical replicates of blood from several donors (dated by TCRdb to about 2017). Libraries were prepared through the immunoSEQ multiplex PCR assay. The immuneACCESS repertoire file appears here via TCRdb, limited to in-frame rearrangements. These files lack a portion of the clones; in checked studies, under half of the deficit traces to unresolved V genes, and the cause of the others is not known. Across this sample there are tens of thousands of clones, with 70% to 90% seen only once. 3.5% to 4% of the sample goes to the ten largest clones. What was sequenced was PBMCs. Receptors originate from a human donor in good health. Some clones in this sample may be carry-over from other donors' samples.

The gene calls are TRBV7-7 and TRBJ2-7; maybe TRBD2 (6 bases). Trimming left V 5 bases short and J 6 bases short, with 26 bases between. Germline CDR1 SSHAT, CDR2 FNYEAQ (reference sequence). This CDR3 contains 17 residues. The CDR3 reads CASSHPRLGLVPPEQYF. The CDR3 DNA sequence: TGTGCCAGCAGCCATCCCCGGCTGGGACTCGTCCCTCCCGAGCAGTACTTC.

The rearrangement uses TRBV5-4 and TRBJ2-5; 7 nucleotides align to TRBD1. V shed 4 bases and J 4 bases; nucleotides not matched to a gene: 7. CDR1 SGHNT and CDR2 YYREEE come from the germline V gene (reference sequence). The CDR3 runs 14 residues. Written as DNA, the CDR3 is TGTGCCAGCAGCGATTACAGGGGTGGAGAGACCCAGTACTTC. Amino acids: CASSDYRGGETQYF.

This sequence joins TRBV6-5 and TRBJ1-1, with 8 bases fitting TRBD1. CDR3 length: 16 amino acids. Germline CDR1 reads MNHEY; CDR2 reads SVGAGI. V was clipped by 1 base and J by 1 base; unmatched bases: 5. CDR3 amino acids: CASSYLSRGRNTEAFF. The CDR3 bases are TGTGCCAGCAGTTACTTAAGCAGGGGGCGGAACACTGAAGCTTTCTTT.

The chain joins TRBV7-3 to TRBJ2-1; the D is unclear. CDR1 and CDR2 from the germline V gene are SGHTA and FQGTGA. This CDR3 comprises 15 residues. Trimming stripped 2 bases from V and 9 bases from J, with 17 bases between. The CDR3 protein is CASSLGNRASSEQFF. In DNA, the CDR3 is TGTGCCAGCAGCTTAGGAAACAGAGCTTCGAGTGAGCAGTTCTTC.

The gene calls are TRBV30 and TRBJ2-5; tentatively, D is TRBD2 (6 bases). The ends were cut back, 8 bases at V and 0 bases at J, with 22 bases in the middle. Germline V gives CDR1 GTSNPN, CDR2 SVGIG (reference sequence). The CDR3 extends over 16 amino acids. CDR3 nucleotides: TGTGCCAACAGTCCTTCGGCTAGCGCCTACCAAGAGACCCAGTACTTC. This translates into CANSPSASAYQETQYF.

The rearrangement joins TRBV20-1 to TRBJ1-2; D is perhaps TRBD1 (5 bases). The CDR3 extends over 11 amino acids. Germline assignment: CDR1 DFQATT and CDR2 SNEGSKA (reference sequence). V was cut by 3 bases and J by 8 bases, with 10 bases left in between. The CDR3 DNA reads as TGCAGTGCTAGTTTAGGGGAAGGCTACACCTTC. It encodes CSASLGEGYTF.

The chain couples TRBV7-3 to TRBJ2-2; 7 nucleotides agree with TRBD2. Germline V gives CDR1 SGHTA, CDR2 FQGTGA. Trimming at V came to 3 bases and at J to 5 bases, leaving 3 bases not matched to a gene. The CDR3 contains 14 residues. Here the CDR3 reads CASSFGGGTGELFF. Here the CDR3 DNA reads TGTGCCAGCAGCTTCGGGGGAGGGACCGGGGAGCTGTTTTTT. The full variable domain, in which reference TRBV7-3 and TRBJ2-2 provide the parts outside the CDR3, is GAGVSQTPSNKVTEKGKYVELRCDPISGHTALYWYRQSLGQGPEFLIYFQGTGAADDSGLPNDRFFAVRPEGSVSTLKIQRTERGDSAVYLCASSFGGGTGELFFGEGSRLTVL.

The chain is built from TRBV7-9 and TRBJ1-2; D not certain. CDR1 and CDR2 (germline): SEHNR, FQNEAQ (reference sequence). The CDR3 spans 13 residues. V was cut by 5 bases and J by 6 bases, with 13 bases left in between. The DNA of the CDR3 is TGTGCCAGCAGCCGAAGGAGTAAGGATGGCTACACCTTC. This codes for CASSRRSKDGYTF.

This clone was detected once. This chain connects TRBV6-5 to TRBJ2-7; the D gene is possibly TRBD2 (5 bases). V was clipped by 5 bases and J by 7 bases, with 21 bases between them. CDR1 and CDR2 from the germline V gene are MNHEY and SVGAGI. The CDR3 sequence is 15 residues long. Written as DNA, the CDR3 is TGTGCCAGCAGTCGGTCTGTAAGCGGTGGTCATGAGCAGTACTTC. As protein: CASSRSVSGGHEQYF.

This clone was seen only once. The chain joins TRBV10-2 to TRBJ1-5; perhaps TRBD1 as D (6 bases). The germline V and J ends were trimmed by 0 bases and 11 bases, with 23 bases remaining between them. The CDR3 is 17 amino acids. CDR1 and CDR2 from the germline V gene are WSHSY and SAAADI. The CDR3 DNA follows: TGCGCCAGCAGTGAGTCGATATTCAGGGTCCCCTCAGGGGCCCAGCATTTT. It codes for CASSESIFRVPSGAQHF.

CDR3 protein: CASSLSLAGLSSYNEQFF. The CDR3 coding sequence is TGCGCCAGCAGCTTGTCCCTAGCGGGACTAAGCTCCTACAATGAGCAGTTCTTC. This chain connects TRBV5-1 to TRBJ2-1; 9 bases match TRBD2. Germline V gives CDR1 SGHRS, CDR2 YFSETQ. The CDR3 is 18 residues long. The V and J ends lost 1 base and 0 bases, in that order; junction bases with no gene match: 8.

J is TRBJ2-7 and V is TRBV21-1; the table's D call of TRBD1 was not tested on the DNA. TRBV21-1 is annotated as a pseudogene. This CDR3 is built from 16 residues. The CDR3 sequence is CASSNTPTGGFYEQYF. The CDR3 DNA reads TGTGCCAGCAGCAATACTCCGACAGGGGGTTTTTACGAGCAGTACTTC.

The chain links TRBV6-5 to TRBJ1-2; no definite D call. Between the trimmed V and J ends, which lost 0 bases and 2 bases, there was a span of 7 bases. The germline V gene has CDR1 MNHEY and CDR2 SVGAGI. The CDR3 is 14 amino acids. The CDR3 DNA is TGTGCCAGCAGTTACTCGGGCCGGAACTATGGCTACACCTTC. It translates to CASSYSGRNYGYTF.

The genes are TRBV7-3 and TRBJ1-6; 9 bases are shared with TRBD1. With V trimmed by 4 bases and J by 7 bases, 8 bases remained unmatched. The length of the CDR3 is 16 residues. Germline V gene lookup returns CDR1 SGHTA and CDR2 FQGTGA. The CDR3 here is CASSSGQGTNNSPLHF. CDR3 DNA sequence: TGTGCCAGCAGCTCCGGACAGGGGACGAACAATTCACCCCTCCACTTT. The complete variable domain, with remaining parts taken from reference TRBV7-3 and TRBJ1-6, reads GAGVSQTPSNKVTEKGKYVELRCDPISGHTALYWYRQSLGQGPEFLIYFQGTGAADDSGLPNDRFFAVRPEGSVSTLKIQRTERGDSAVYLCASSSGQGTNNSPLHFGNGTRLTVT.

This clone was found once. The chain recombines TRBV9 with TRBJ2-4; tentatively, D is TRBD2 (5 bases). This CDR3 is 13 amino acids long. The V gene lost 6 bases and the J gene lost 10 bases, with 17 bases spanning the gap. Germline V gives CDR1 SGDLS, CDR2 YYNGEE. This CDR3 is CASTLDGVGIQYF. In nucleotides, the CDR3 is TGTGCCAGCACTTTAGACGGGGTAGGGATTCAGTACTTC.

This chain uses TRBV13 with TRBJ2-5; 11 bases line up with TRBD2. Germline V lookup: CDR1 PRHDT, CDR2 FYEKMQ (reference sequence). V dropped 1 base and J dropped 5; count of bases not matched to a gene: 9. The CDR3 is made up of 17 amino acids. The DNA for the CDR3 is TGTGCCAGCAGCTTAGCGCCTAGCGGGGGGTACGAGGAGACCCAGTACTTC. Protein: CASSLAPSGGYEETQYF.

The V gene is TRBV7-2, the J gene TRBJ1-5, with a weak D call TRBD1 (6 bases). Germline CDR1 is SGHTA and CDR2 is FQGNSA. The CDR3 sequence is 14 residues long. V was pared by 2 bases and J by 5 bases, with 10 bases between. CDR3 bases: TGTGCCAGCAGCTTACTCTCAGGGGATCAGCCCCAGCATTTT. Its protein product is CASSLLSGDQPQHF. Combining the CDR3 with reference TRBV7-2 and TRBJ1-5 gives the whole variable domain GAGVSQSPSNKVTEKGKDVELRCDPISGHTALYWYRQSLGQGLEFLIYFQGNSAPDKSGLPSDRFSAERTGGSVSTLTIQRTQQEDSAVYLCASSLLSGDQPQHFGDGTRLSIL.

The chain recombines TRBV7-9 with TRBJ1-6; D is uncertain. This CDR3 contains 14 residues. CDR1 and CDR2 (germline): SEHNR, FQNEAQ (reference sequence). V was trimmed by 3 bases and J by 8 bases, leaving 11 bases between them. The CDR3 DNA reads TGTGCCAGCAGCTTCGGCAGGTCCTATTCACCCCTCCACTTT. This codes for CASSFGRSYSPLHF.

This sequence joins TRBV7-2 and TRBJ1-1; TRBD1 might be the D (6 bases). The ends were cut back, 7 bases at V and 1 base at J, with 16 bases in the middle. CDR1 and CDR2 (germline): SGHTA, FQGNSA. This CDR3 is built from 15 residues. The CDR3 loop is CASTWGGRGNTEAFF. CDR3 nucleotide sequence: TGTGCCAGCACCTGGGGCGGCAGGGGGAACACTGAAGCTTTCTTT.